Below, 10 T cell receptor beta chains from the same sample are listed, as sequenced in a study of blood T cell repertoires in COVID-19. Assay: immunoSEQ multiplex PCR; the TCRdb copy retains only in-frame clones and omits some. This sample carries 90,000 to 100,000 clones, approximately 91% of them seen once, and the ten largest clones take 5.2%. Sequencing used peripheral blood. The source is a man in his sixties with COVID-19, enrolled during active disease.

The V gene is TRBV19, the J gene TRBJ2-7, with D perhaps matching TRBD1 (5 bases). There are 15 residues in the CDR3. Trimming took off 1 base at V and 1 base at J, with 11 bases between the two ends. Germline CDR1 reads LNHDA; CDR2 reads SQIVND (reference sequence). For the CDR3, the DNA is TGTGCCAGTAGTATAGGGGCAGGGAAGTCCTACGAGCAGTACTTC. Translation: CASSIGAGKSYEQYF.

The V and J genes are TRBV6-1 and TRBJ1-5; 8 nucleotides agree with TRBD1. V gave up 2 bases and J gave up 4 bases; unmatched junction bases: 10. The CDR3 contains 17 residues. CDR1 is MNHNS, CDR2 SASEGT, per germline. CDR3 region: CASSESFDRGGNQPQHF. As DNA, the CDR3 is TGTGCCAGCAGTGAATCCTTCGACAGGGGAGGGAATCAGCCCCAGCATTTT.

The CDR3 region is CASSLQGPKNIQYF. The CDR3 DNA sequence: TGTGCCAGCAGCCTACAGGGACCCAAAAACATTCAGTACTTC. The chain employs TRBV6-6 and TRBJ2-4; TRBD1 might be the D (6 bases). The CDR3 sequence is 14 residues long. CDR1 and CDR2 from the germline V gene are MNHNY and SVGAGI (reference sequence). Between the trimmed V and J ends, which lost 6 bases and 2 bases, there was a span of 11 bases.

This clone has more than one count but fewer than ten. V is TRBV28 and J is TRBJ1-2, with D unresolved. The CDR3 is 11 residues long. V was cut by 6 bases and J by 6 bases, with 8 bases left in between. CDR1 MDHEN and CDR2 SYDVKM come from the germline V gene. The CDR3 here is CASSLFHGYTF. CDR3 DNA sequence: TGTGCCAGCAGCCTGTTCCATGGCTACACCTTC.

The V and J genes are TRBV5-1 and TRBJ2-7; TRBD2 agrees at 10 bases. Germline V gene data show CDR1 as SGHRS and CDR2 as YFSETQ. The CDR3 runs 13 residues. V shed 1 base, J shed 12 bases, and the junction held 7 bases outside the gene matches. The CDR3 here is CASSLSSGGYVYF. The DNA of the CDR3 is TGCGCCAGCAGCTTGTCTAGCGGGGGATATGTGTACTTC.

This clone showed up just once. The chain is built from TRBV27 and TRBJ1-6; D not certain. Trimming took off 7 bases at V and 7 bases at J, with 14 bases between the two ends. CDR3 size: 14 residues. Germline V gene data show CDR1 as MNHEY and CDR2 as SMNVEV (reference sequence). The CDR3 is CASNSRISNSPLHF. CDR3 in DNA: TGTGCCAGCAACTCGAGAATCTCCAATTCACCCCTCCACTTT.

This chain joins TRBV27 and TRBJ2-3; D may be TRBD2 (6 bases). Trimming took 6 bases from V and 0 from J, leaving 13 bases between them. Looked up from germline, CDR1 is MNHEY and CDR2 is SMNVEV (reference sequence). The CDR3 spans 15 residues. The CDR3 loop reads CASSSTGTSTDTQYF. For the CDR3, the DNA is TGTGCCAGCAGCTCAACCGGGACTAGCACAGATACGCAGTATTTT.

The CDR3 loop reads CASSYFGTGGNQPQHF. The CDR3 region has the DNA TGTGCCAGCAGTTACTTTGGGACAGGGGGAAATCAGCCCCAGCATTTT. The chain joins TRBV6-5 to TRBJ1-5; TRBD1 matches 11 bases. Germline CDR1 is MNHEY and CDR2 is SVGAGI. The CDR3 consists of 16 residues. J lost 4 bases, V lost 1 base, and 3 bases had no gene match.

The chain links TRBV18 to TRBJ2-1, with 9 nucleotides matching TRBD1. Trimming at V came to 2 bases and at J to 8 bases, leaving 7 bases not matched to a gene. The germline V gene has CDR1 KGHSH and CDR2 LQKENI. The CDR3 sequence is 15 residues long. CDR3 residues: CASSPRTGAKDEQFF. CDR3 coding DNA: TGTGCCAGCTCACCAAGGACAGGGGCCAAGGATGAGCAGTTCTTC.

J is TRBJ2-2 and V is TRBV2, with 7 nucleotides matching TRBD1. V was clipped by 7 bases and J by 4 bases; unmatched bases: 9. The length of the CDR3 is 15 residues. From germline, CDR1 is SNHLY and CDR2 FYNNEI. The DNA of the CDR3 is TGTGCCAGCACCCAGACAGGGAGTTTCACCGGGGAGCTGTTTTTT. It encodes CASTQTGSFTGELFF. The whole variable domain, filled in from reference TRBV2 and TRBJ2-2, reads EPEVTQTPSHQVTQMGQEVILRCVPISNHLYFYWYRQILGQKVEFLVSFYNNEISEKSEIFDDQFSVERPDGSNFTLKIRSTKLEDSAMYFCASTQTGSFTGELFFGEGSRLTVL.